The 24 T cell receptor beta chains below all came from one sample that was sequenced in a study of CD8 T cells in Susac syndrome. Random hexamers were used to reverse transcribe the RNA input (about 0.45 to 1 ug). TCRdb called the immunoSEQ multiplex PCR reads again in MiXCR, with one record for every CDR3 protein. Here the sample spans tens of thousands of distinct CDR3 sequences, about 95% being singletons. Sequenced sample: CD8+ T cells from PBMCs. The receptors shown here come from a human donor with Susac syndrome.

This chain connects TRBV19 to TRBJ2-2; D gene uncertain. V was clipped by 7 bases and J by 0 bases, with 12 bases between them. The CDR3 is 15 amino acids. Germline loops: CDR1 LNHDA, CDR2 SQIVND (reference sequence). CDR3 sequence (DNA): TGTGCCAGTATGCTTTACGGGTCGAACACCGGGGAGCTGTTTTTT. Its translation: CASMLYGSNTGELFF. Together with reference TRBV19 and TRBJ2-2, the CDR3 gives the full variable domain: DGGITQSPKYLFRKEGQNVTLSCEQNLNHDAMYWYRQDPGQGLRLIYYSQIVNDFQKGDIAEGYSVSREKKESFPLTVTSAQKNPTAFYLCASMLYGSNTGELFFGEGSRLTVL.

The V and J genes are TRBV20-1 and TRBJ1-2; D is uncertain. The V and J ends lost 1 base and 6 bases respectively, with 6 bases between them. The germline V gene has CDR1 DFQATT and CDR2 SNEGSKA (reference sequence). The CDR3 totals 11 residues. The CDR3 bases are TGCAGTGCTAGAGCTCTCGATGGCTACACCTTC. It encodes CSARALDGYTF.

V and J are TRBV12-3 or TRBV12-4 and TRBJ2-3; D not resolved. V was shortened by 6 bases and J by 11 bases, with 12 bases between the two germline ends. CDR3 length: 11 amino acids. The DNA of the CDR3 is TGTGCCAGCAGGTTCTCCTGGGGGCAGTATTTT. Translation: CASRFSWGQYF.

The gene calls are TRBV30 and TRBJ2-3; 10 nucleotides agree with TRBD1. Unmatched junction bases numbered 4, after V lost 5 bases and J lost 5 bases. The CDR3 extends over 13 amino acids. Germline CDR1 is GTSNPN and CDR2 is SVGIG (reference sequence). CDR3 protein: CAWCWTGGDTQYF. For the CDR3, the DNA is TGTGCCTGGTGCTGGACAGGGGGAGATACGCAGTATTTT.

This clonotype is a singleton in its sample. The genes are TRBV9 and TRBJ2-5; 7 bases match TRBD2. Germline loops: CDR1 SGDLS, CDR2 YYNGEE. There are 13 residues in the CDR3. The V gene end was trimmed by 7 bases and the J gene end by 4 bases; junction bases not matched to a gene: 7. The CDR3 is CASSAGPSETQYF. CDR3 nucleotide sequence: TGTGCCAGCTCAGCGGGGCCATCAGAGACCCAGTACTTC.

This chain connects TRBV20-1 to TRBJ1-2, with 7 bases lining up with TRBD1. The CDR3 has 16 residues. Germline CDR1 is DFQATT and CDR2 is SNEGSKA (reference sequence). J was trimmed by 0 bases and V by 5 bases; bases with no gene match: 12. The CDR3 sequence: CSAGGEGAGPNYGYTF. In DNA, the CDR3 is TGCAGTGCTGGAGGAGAGGGGGCAGGGCCTAACTATGGCTACACCTTC.

The chain is built from TRBV6-2 or TRBV6-3 and TRBJ2-5; D possibly matches TRBD1 or TRBD2 (6 bases each). The germline gives CDR1 MNHEY, CDR2 SVGEGT. With 6 bases removed from V and 5 bases from J, the gap between germline ends came to 16 bases. The CDR3 is 14 amino acids. DNA for the CDR3: TGTGCCAGCAGGCCCCCGGGGGCATGGGAGACCCAGTACTTC. It codes for CASRPPGAWETQYF.

The rearrangement joins TRBV20-1 to TRBJ1-5, with D uncertain. The CDR3 has 12 residues. Germline values: CDR1 DFQATT, CDR2 SNEGSKA (reference sequence). Between the trimmed V and J ends, which lost 3 bases and 4 bases, there was a span of 7 bases. The CDR3 coding sequence is TGCAGTGCTAGGGACGGTAATCAGCCCCAGCATTTT. Its protein product is CSARDGNQPQHF.

This clonotype was seen just once. This chain links TRBV7-9 with TRBJ2-1; D gene uncertain. The CDR3 extends over 12 amino acids. Between the trimmed V and J ends, which lost 4 bases and 12 bases, there was a span of 13 bases. Germline V CDR1 and CDR2: SEHNR, FQNEAQ (reference sequence). CDR3 protein: CASSSLGRGQFF. The CDR3 nucleotides are TGTGCCAGCAGCTCGTTGGGCCGCGGGCAGTTCTTC.

This chain uses TRBV30 with TRBJ2-1, with D unclear. The CDR3 is 12 residues long. The V end was cut by 1 base, the J end by 7 bases, with 8 bases between. In germline, CDR1 is GTSNPN, CDR2 SVGIG (reference sequence). The CDR3: CAWSDSRNEQFF. Here the CDR3 DNA reads TGTGCCTGGAGTGATTCGAGAAATGAGCAGTTCTTC.

The V gene is TRBV27, the J gene TRBJ1-3; no firm D call. Per germline, CDR1 MNHEY and CDR2 SMNVEV (reference sequence). V was cut by 4 bases and J by 3 bases, with 4 bases left in between. This CDR3 is 12 amino acids long. CDR3 bases: TGTGCCAGCAGTTCCGGTGGAAACACCATATATTTT. It codes for CASSSGGNTIYF.

The rearrangement joins TRBV29-1 to TRBJ2-3; a weak D match, TRBD1 (5 bases). V was cut by 4 bases and J by 5 bases, with 16 bases left in between. CDR3 length: 14 residues. The V gene's germline CDR1 is SQVTM and CDR2 ANQGSEA. CDR3 sequence reads: CSVVWQKGQDTQYF. CDR3 nucleotides: TGCAGCGTTGTATGGCAAAAAGGACAAGATACGCAGTATTTT.

V and J are TRBV29-1 and TRBJ2-3; TRBD2 matches at 14 bases. With 1 base clipped from V and 4 bases from J, the junction kept 4 bases outside the gene matches. The CDR3 extends over 16 amino acids. Germline CDR1 and CDR2: SQVTM and ANQGSEA. The CDR3 sequence is CSVEGGTSGSPDTQYF. CDR3 DNA: TGCAGCGTTGAAGGGGGGACTAGCGGGAGTCCAGATACGCAGTATTTT.

The chain uses TRBV12-3 or TRBV12-4 and TRBJ2-1, with 10 bases fitting TRBD2. The CDR3 contains 14 residues. The V gene end was trimmed by 7 bases and the J gene end by 5 bases; junction bases not matched to a gene: 5. CDR3 bases: TGTGCCAGCACTAGCGGGAGTGGGAACAATGAGCAGTTCTTC. Encoded protein: CASTSGSGNNEQFF.

V and J are TRBV9 and TRBJ2-7; 7 bases line up with TRBD2. CDR3 length: 15 residues. The germline V gene has CDR1 SGDLS and CDR2 YYNGEE. J gave up 5 bases and V 3 bases, and 11 bases lay outside the gene matches. The CDR3 sequence is CASSAYGREIDEQYF. The CDR3 DNA sequence: TGTGCCAGCAGCGCTTATGGGCGGGAGATTGACGAGCAGTACTTC.

This sequence joins TRBV30 and TRBJ1-2; 7 positions match TRBD1. Per the germline V gene, CDR1 is GTSNPN and CDR2 is SVGIG (reference sequence). The CDR3 is 15 amino acids. With 0 bases clipped from V and 4 bases from J, the junction kept 8 bases outside the gene matches. The CDR3 is CAWSVGQLGIYGYTF. Written as DNA, the CDR3 is TGTGCCTGGAGTGTGGGACAGTTGGGGATCTATGGCTACACCTTC.

V is TRBV30 and J is TRBJ1-5, with 9 bases that match TRBD1. Trimming cost V 0 bases and J 7 bases; bases outside gene matches: 4. Germline V gene data show CDR1 as GTSNPN and CDR2 as SVGIG (reference sequence). The CDR3 covers 14 residues. CDR3 sequence (DNA): TGTGCCTGGAGTGTACAGGGGGCTTCCCAGCCCCAGCATTTT. Translating gives CAWSVQGASQPQHF.

The rearrangement links TRBV6-5 to TRBJ2-7; 13 bases agree with TRBD2. Germline lookup yields CDR1 MNHEY and CDR2 SVGAGI. J gave up 6 bases and V 8 bases, and 4 bases lay outside the gene matches. This CDR3 spans 13 amino acids. The CDR3 sequence: CASSGTSGTEQYF. DNA for the CDR3: TGTGCCAGCTCCGGGACTAGCGGGACCGAGCAGTACTTC.

The V and J genes are TRBV2 and TRBJ1-1; maybe TRBD1 (5 bases). The ends were cut back, 3 bases at V and 4 bases at J, with 9 bases in the middle. The CDR3 loop spans 13 amino acids. Germline V CDR1 and CDR2: SNHLY, FYNNEI. CDR3 sequence: CASSEGVSTEAFF. Here the CDR3 DNA reads TGTGCCAGCAGTGAGGGGGTGAGCACTGAAGCTTTCTTT.

The chain recombines TRBV5-6 with TRBJ2-7, with D perhaps matching TRBD2 (6 bases). From germline, CDR1 is SGHDT and CDR2 YYEEEE. Trimming left V 2 bases short and J 5 bases short, with 14 bases between. The CDR3 totals 14 residues. CDR3 in amino acids: CASSFGSSGDEQYF. CDR3 nucleotides: TGTGCCAGCAGCTTCGGGTCTTCGGGGGACGAGCAGTACTTC. The full variable domain, rest sourced from reference TRBV5-6 and TRBJ2-7, is DAGVTQSPTHLIKTRGQQVTLRCSPKSGHDTVSWYQQALGQGPQFIFQYYEEEERQRGNFPDRFSGHQFPNYSSELNVNALLLGDSALYLCASSFGSSGDEQYFGPGTRLTVT.

This clonotype came up once. J is TRBJ2-1 and V is TRBV20-1; 8 bases line up with TRBD2. This CDR3 contains 14 residues. After removal of 6 bases from V and 2 bases from J, the junction contained 6 bases not matched to a gene. CDR1 is DFQATT, CDR2 SNEGSKA, per germline (reference sequence). CDR3 sequence reads: CSAPAGDAYNEQFF. The CDR3, as DNA: TGCAGTGCCCCAGCGGGAGACGCCTACAATGAGCAGTTCTTC.

The CDR3 is CSALLQGDYYGYTF. CDR3 nucleotide sequence: TGCAGTGCCCTCTTACAGGGTGATTACTATGGCTACACCTTC. This sequence joins TRBV20-1 and TRBJ1-2, with D possibly matching TRBD1 (6 bases). The germline V and J ends were trimmed by 6 bases and 3 bases, with 17 bases remaining between them. Germline V CDR1 and CDR2: DFQATT, SNEGSKA (reference sequence). The length of the CDR3 is 14 residues.

The chain carries TRBV6-2 or TRBV6-3 and TRBJ1-5, with 7 bases fitting TRBD1. The germline V gene encodes CDR1 MNHEY and CDR2 SVGEGT. The length of the CDR3 is 15 residues. V shed 7 bases, J shed 0 bases, and the junction held 6 bases outside the gene matches. DNA for the CDR3: TGTGCCAGCACCGCCGGACAGGTTAGCAATCAGCCCCAGCATTTT. Translation gives CASTAGQVSNQPQHF.

This clonotype came up once. The V and J genes are TRBV3-1 and TRBJ2-5; unclear D gene. This CDR3 region has 14 residues. Germline V gene sequence: CDR1 LGHDT, CDR2 YNNKEL (reference sequence). V dropped 4 bases and J dropped 3 bases, with 12 bases sitting between them. The CDR3 is CASSLLVYEETQYF. CDR3 DNA: TGTGCCAGCAGCCTCCTAGTCTACGAAGAGACCCAGTACTTC.